The present T cell receptor (beta chain) was sequenced within a study of blood T cell repertoires in COVID-19. Study-level background: Italy, Spain and the United States were the sources of the convalescent and acute COVID-19 samples.

This clone was found a few times. The trim removed 5 bases at V and 2 bases at J, leaving 15 bases unmatched. The CDR3 length is 17 residues. CDR1 and CDR2 from the germline V gene are SGHRS and YFSETQ. Here immunoSEQ multiplex PCR was the method, and the copy in TCRdb shows in-frame clones only, minus some. Of approximately 170,000 clones in the sample, approximately 84% are singletons; the top ten hold roughly 7.7%. The TCR was taken from a man aged 40-55 years who had recovered from COVID-19. V gene TRBV5-1 combines with J gene TRBJ2-7; the match to TRBD2 covers 8 bases. Material: peripheral blood. Here the CDR3 reads CASSHKPLAGATYEQYF. CDR3 DNA: TGCGCCAGCAGTCACAAGCCTCTAGCGGGCGCTACCTACGAGCAGTACTTC.